The source of this TCR beta chain is a study of cytomegalovirus exposure and HLA in healthy donors. The PCR ran on 60 Vbeta and 13 Jbeta primers. The protocol was immunoSEQ multiplex PCR, while the TCRdb copy is restricted to in-frame clones and leaves out a portion. The top ten hold approximately 10% of the sample, which has 120,000 or so clones, about 80% seen once. V was trimmed by 4 bases and J by 0 bases, leaving 10 bases between them. The germline gives CDR1 SGHVS, CDR2 FQNEAQ. The CDR3 loop spans 15 amino acids. The sequenced material came from PBMCs. The rearrangement joins TRBV7-8 to TRBJ1-3; D is unresolved. The sequence derives from a man aged 25-45 years in good health and CMV-seropositive. The CDR3 DNA reads as TGTGCCAGCAGCTCAACCTATATCTCTGGAAACACCATATATTTT. This encodes CASSSTYISGNTIYF.